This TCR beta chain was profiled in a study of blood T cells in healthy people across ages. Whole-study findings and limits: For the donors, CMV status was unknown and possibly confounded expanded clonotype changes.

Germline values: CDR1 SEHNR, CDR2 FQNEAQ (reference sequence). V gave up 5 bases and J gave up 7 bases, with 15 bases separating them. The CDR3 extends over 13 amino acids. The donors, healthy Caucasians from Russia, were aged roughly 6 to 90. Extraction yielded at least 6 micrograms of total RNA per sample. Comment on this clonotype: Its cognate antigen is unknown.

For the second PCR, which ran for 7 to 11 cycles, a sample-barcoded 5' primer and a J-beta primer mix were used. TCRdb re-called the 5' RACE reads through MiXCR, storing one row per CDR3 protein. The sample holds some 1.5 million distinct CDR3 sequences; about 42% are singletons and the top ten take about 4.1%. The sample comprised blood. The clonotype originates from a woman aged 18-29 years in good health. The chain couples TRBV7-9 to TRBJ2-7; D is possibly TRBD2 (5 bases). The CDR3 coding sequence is TGTGCCAGCAGCCCACCTTCCCGGGATGAGCAGTACTTC. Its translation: CASSPPSRDEQYF.